This T cell receptor beta chain stems from a study of CD8+ T cells in alopecia areata. Study-wide findings and caveats: Across lesional scalp, and particularly alopecia totalis/universalis, clonality surpassed that of normal scalp. Patients shared TCRs less clearly than mice did, possibly owing to HLA.

cDNA prepared by RNA extraction and subsequent reverse transcription served as the template for sequencing. Clones were sequenced by immunoSEQ multiplex PCR, and TCRdb holds only the in-frame ones, with some missing. The sample has under 250,000 clones; approximately 53% are singletons. Of note for this clone: The antigen is not known.

The researchers isolated CD4+ and CD8+ T cells from PBMCs by sorting. The V gene's germline CDR1 is MGHDK and CDR2 SYGVNS. The CDR3 spans 13 residues. V lost 1 base, J lost 4 bases, and 6 bases lay in between. The source material was CD8+ T cells sorted from blood. This chain joins TRBV25-1 and TRBJ2-3; D gene unclear. The clonotype comes from a human donor in good health. CDR3 sequence (DNA): TGTGCCAGCAGTGAATTAAAGTCAGATACGCAGTATTTT. Its translation is CASSELKSDTQYF. Filled out from reference TRBV25-1 and TRBJ2-3, the complete variable domain reads EADIYQTPRYLVIGTGKKITLECSQTMGHDKMYWYQQDPGMELHLIHYSYGVNSTEKGDLSSESTVSRIRTEHFPLTLESARPSHTSQYLCASSELKSDTQYFGPGTRLTVL.